This TCR beta chain was profiled in a study of shared clonotypes between healthy human individuals. Study-level results: It was the few donors that limited the genetic and exposure-history diversity represented.

CD45RO-negative CD8 cells positively selected for CCR7 made up the naive population, which excluded terminally differentiated effector memory CD45RA+ cells. Free of recent acute infections or vaccinations, the donors were healthy HIV-negative adults. Concerning this clone: The antigen is unknown.

Germline V lookup: CDR1 SGDLS, CDR2 YYNGEE. The germline V and J ends were trimmed by 4 bases and 6 bases, with 11 bases remaining between them. This CDR3 has 13 amino acids. Original methodology: ImmunoSEQ output lacked quality scores and full-length reads, limiting matched filtering. Libraries were prepared by immunoSEQ multiplex PCR; TCRdb keeps only in-frame clonotypes and omits some of them. The DNA gave D and trimming, while V, J and clone size come from that table. The sample consists of around 2,000,000 clones, about 95% of them appearing once. The TCR comes from a man aged 18 to 35 in good health. The sequencing input was naive CD8+ T cells sorted from blood. The rearrangement uses TRBV9 and TRBJ2-1, with TRBD1 as a possible D gene (6 bases). CDR3 protein: CASSMGAFNEQFF. As DNA, the CDR3 is TGTGCCAGCAGCATGGGGGCCTTCAATGAGCAGTTCTTC.